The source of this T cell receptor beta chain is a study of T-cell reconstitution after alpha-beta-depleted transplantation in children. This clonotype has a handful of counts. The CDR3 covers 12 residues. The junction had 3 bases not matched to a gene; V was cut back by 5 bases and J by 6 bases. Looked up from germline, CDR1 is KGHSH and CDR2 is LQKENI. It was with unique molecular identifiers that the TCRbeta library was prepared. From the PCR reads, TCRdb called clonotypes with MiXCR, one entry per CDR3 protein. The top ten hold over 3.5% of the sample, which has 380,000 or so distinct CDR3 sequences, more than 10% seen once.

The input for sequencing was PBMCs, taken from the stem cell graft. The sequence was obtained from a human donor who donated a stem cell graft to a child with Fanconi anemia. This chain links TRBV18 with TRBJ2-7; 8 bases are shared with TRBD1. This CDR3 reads CASSATGAEQYF. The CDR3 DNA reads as TGTGCCAGCTCAGCGACAGGGGCCGAGCAGTACTTC. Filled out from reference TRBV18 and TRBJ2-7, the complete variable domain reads NAGVMQNPRHLVRRRGQEARLRCSPMKGHSHVYWYRQLPEEGLKFMVYLQKENIIDESGMPKERFSAEFPKEGPSILRIQQVVRGDSAAYFCASSATGAEQYFGPGTRLTVT.